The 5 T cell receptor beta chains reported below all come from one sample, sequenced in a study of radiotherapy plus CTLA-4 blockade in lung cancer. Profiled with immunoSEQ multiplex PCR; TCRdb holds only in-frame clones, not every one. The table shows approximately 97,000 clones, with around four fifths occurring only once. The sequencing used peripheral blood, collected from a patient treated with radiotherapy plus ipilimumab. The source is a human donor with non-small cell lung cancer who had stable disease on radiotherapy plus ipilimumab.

CDR3 coding DNA: TGCGCCAGCAGCCCGGTGGGTCGCGGGGGGGCCGCGTTTGAGACCCAGTACTTC. The encoded protein is CASSPVGRGGAAFETQYF. The J gene is TRBJ2-5, the V gene TRBV4-1; 9 bases fit TRBD2. The CDR3 is 18 amino acids. Germline V gene data show CDR1 as MGHRA and CDR2 as YSYEKL. Trimming removed 4 bases from V and 5 bases from J; junction bases left unmatched: 17.

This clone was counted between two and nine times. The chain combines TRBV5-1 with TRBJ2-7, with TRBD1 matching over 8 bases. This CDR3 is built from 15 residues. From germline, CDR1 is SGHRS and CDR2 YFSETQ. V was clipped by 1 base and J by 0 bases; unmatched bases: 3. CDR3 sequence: CASSLLGTGSYEQYF. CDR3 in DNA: TGCGCCAGCAGCTTGCTTGGGACAGGCTCCTACGAGCAGTACTTC.

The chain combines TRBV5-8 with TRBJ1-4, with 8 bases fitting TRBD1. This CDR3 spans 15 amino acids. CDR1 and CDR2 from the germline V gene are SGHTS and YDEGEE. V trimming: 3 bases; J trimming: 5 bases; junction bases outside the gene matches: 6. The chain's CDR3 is CASSSRQGINEKLFF. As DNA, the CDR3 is TGTGCCAGCAGCTCACGACAGGGGATAAATGAAAAACTGTTTTTT.

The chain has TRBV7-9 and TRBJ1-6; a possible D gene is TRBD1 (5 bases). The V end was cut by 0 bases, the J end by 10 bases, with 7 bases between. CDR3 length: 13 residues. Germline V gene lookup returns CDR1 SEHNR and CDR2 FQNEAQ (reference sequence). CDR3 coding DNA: TGTGCCAGCAGCTTAGCACGGGACTCACCCCTCCACTTT. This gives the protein CASSLARDSPLHF.

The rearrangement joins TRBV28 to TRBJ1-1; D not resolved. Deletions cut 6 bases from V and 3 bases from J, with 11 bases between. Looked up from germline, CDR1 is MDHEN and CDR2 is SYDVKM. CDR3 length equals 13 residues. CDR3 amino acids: CASRRQSYTEAFF. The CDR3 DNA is TGTGCCAGCAGGAGGCAGTCTTACACTGAAGCTTTCTTT.